The entry below gives a single T cell receptor beta chain sequence along with its context. Its antigen is unidentified. Other DNA sequences in this specimen translate into the identical CDR3. Per germline, CDR1 MNHNS and CDR2 SASEGT. V lost 3 bases to trimming and J lost 0 bases, with 5 bases between them. This CDR3 comprises 13 residues. The data derive from a study of T cell responses to AZD1222 COVID-19 vaccine. Points from the study as a whole: The donor group comprised mostly white British people and more females; the analysis possibly underestimated clonal diversity.

Sequencing used immunoSEQ multiplex PCR; TCRdb keeps in-frame clones, though not all of them. Of about 97,000 clones in the sample, about 88% were seen once. The rearrangement joins TRBV6-1 to TRBJ1-1, with D unresolved. The sequencing here drew on peripheral blood, taken on day 0 of AZD1222 vaccination. This sequence was found in an adult in good health. Here the CDR3 reads CASSDPMNTEAFF. CDR3 nucleotides: TGTGCCAGCAGTGATCCCATGAACACTGAAGCTTTCTTT.